This TCR beta chain was recovered during a study of tumor-infiltrating T cells and Merkel cell polyomavirus. Turning to the study itself: The T cells studied were KLL-specific CD8+ cells against Merkel polyomavirus. Treatment was non-standardized, spanning chemotherapy, radiation and immunotherapies.

Sequencing used immunoSEQ multiplex PCR; TCRdb keeps in-frame clones, though not all of them. The sample includes about 25,000 clones, about 85% of them seen just once. The CDR3 runs 17 residues. CDR1 is SGHTS, CDR2 YDEGEE, per germline. Between the trimmed V and J ends, which lost 6 bases and 0 bases, there was a span of 21 bases. Immunohistochemistry showed robust Merkel cell polyomavirus Large T antigen staining in every patient's tumor. Patients were all Caucasian, aged about 50 to 80, median about 68. Patients with unknown primaries presenting with nodal disease, or with insufficient primary tissue, had lymph node tumors analyzed.

Sequenced input: lymph node tissue. The chain combines TRBV5-8 with TRBJ1-1, with a possible D match to TRBD1 (6 bases). The clonotype comes from a man aged 50-59 years with Merkel cell carcinoma. The CDR3 spells CASNGVGTPRMNTEAFF. The CDR3 DNA reads as TGTGCCAGCAACGGGGTAGGGACACCACGCATGAACACTGAAGCTTTCTTT.